A single sample is the source of the 8 T cell receptor beta chains below, sequenced in a study of blood T cell repertoires in COVID-19. Using immunoSEQ multiplex PCR, the repertoire was profiled, and TCRdb retains in-frame clones only, with some absent. The sample has fewer than 250,000 clones, roughly 85% seen once; the top ten hold approximately 2.6%. Sequencing used peripheral blood. The receptors here all came from a woman aged 65 to 85 with active or convalescent COVID-19.

This clone was observed a handful of times. The chain carries TRBV19 and TRBJ2-5; no firm D call. The germline V and J ends were trimmed by 2 bases and 2 bases, with 9 bases remaining between them. The CDR3 totals 14 residues. Germline V gene lookup returns CDR1 LNHDA and CDR2 SQIVND (reference sequence). CDR3 sequence (DNA): TGTGCCAGTAGTATATACCCTGAGCAAGAGACCCAGTACTTC. This codes for CASSIYPEQETQYF.

The CDR3 is CASLRGLSNQPQHF. In DNA, the CDR3 is TGTGCCAGCCTAAGGGGTTTAAGCAATCAGCCCCAGCATTTT. The chain couples TRBV6-5 to TRBJ1-5, with D possibly TRBD1 on 5 matching bases. Looked up from germline, CDR1 is MNHEY and CDR2 is SVGAGI. V lost 8 bases and J lost 1, with 12 bases in between. The CDR3 has 14 residues.

The chain employs TRBV30 and TRBJ1-1; D unclear. Germline assignment: CDR1 GTSNPN and CDR2 SVGIG (reference sequence). The ends were cut back, 0 bases at V and 6 bases at J, with 17 bases in the middle. The CDR3 sequence is 15 residues long. The CDR3 reads CAWSVRGREWAEAFF. As DNA, the CDR3 is TGTGCCTGGAGTGTACGGGGTAGGGAGTGGGCTGAAGCTTTCTTT.

The J gene is TRBJ1-3, the V gene TRBV18; TRBD1 matches at 9 bases. The germline V gene has CDR1 KGHSH and CDR2 LQKENI. The CDR3 sequence is 16 residues long. With V trimmed by 5 bases and J by 3 bases, 8 bases remained unmatched. CDR3 coding DNA: TGTGCCAGCTCAGCCGCCACAGGGGGCCGTGGAAACACCATATATTTT. Its translation: CASSAATGGRGNTIYF.

V gene TRBV6-2 or TRBV6-3 combines with J gene TRBJ1-5; possible D gene TRBD1, 6 bases. CDR3 length: 14 amino acids. The ends were cut back, 5 bases at V and 3 bases at J, with 11 bases in the middle. Germline V gives CDR1 MNHEY, CDR2 SVGEGT. The CDR3 DNA reads TGTGCCAGCAGTCCAGGGGTTTTCAATCAGCCCCAGCATTTT. Its protein product is CASSPGVFNQPQHF.

The rearrangement uses TRBV7-9 and TRBJ1-4, with D possibly matching TRBD1 (5 bases). From germline, CDR1 is SEHNR and CDR2 FQNEAQ (reference sequence). V shed 5 bases and J shed 8 bases, with 9 bases lying between them. This CDR3 has 12 amino acids. The CDR3 nucleotides read TGTGCCAGCAGCCTGACAGCCGAAAAACTGTTTTTT. Amino acids: CASSLTAEKLFF. The variable domain in full, with the rest retrieved from reference TRBV7-9 and TRBJ1-4, is DTGVSQNPRHKITKRGQNVTFRCDPISEHNRLYWYRQTLGQGPEFLTYFQNEAQLEKSRLLSDRFSAERPKGSFSTLEIQRTEQGDSAMYLCASSLTAEKLFFGSGTQLSVL.

V gene TRBV5-6 combines with J gene TRBJ2-1; 9 positions agree with TRBD1. CDR1 and CDR2 (germline): SGHDT, YYEEEE. After removal of 0 bases from V and 6 bases from J, the junction contained 4 bases not matched to a gene. The CDR3 contains 15 residues. DNA for the CDR3: TGTGCCAGCAGCTTGGGCGGACAGGGGTTCAATGAGCAGTTCTTC. It encodes CASSLGGQGFNEQFF.

J is TRBJ2-7 and V is TRBV12-5, with D possibly matching TRBD2 (7 bases). CDR3 length: 15 residues. Germline lookup yields CDR1 LGHNT and CDR2 FRNRAP. V gave up 2 bases and J gave up 5 bases, with 16 bases separating them. For the CDR3, the DNA is TGTGCTAGTGGTTTGTGGGCCCCGGGGGGCAACGAGCAGTACTTC. Its protein product is CASGLWAPGGNEQYF. Together with reference TRBV12-5 and TRBJ2-7, the CDR3 gives the full variable domain: DARVTQTPRHKVTEMGQEVTMRCQPILGHNTVFWYRQTMMQGLELLAYFRNRAPLDDSGMPKDRFSAEMPDATLATLKIQPSEPRDSAVYFCASGLWAPGGNEQYFGPGTRLTVT.